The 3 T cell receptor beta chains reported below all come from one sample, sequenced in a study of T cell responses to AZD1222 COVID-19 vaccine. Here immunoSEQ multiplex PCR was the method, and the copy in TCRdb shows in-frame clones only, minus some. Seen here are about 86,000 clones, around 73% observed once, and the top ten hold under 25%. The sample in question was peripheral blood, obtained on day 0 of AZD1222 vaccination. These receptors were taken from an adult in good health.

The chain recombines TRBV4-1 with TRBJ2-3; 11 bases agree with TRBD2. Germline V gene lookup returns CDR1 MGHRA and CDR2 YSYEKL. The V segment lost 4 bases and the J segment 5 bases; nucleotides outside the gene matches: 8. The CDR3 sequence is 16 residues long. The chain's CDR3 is CASSPLLAGVVDTQYF. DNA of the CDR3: TGCGCCAGCAGCCCCCTACTAGCGGGAGTGGTAGATACGCAGTATTTT.

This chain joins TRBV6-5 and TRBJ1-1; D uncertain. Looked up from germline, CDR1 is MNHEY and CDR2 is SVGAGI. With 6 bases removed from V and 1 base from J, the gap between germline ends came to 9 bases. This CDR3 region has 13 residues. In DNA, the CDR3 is TGTGCCAGCAGGCCGAAGAAGAACACTGAAGCTTTCTTT. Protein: CASRPKKNTEAFF.

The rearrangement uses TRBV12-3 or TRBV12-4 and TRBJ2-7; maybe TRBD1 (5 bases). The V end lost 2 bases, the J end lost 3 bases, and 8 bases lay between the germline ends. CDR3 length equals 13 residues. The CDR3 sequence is CASSLIRGYEQYF. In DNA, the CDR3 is TGTGCCAGCAGTTTAATAAGGGGCTACGAGCAGTACTTC.